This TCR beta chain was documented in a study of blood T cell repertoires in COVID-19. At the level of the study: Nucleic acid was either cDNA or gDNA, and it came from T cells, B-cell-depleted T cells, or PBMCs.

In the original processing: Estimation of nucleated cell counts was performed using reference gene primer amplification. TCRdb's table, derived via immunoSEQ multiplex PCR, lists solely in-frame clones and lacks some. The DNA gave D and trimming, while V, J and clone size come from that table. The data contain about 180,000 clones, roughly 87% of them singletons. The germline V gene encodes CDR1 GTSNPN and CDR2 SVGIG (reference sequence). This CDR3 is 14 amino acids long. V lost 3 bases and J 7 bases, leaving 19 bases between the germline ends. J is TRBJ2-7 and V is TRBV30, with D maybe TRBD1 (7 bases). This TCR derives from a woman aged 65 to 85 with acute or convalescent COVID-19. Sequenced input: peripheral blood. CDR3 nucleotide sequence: TGTGCCTGGAGGGTGCAGGGGGAGGTTGGGGAGCAGTACTTC. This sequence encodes CAWRVQGEVGEQYF.